Listed below are T cell receptor beta chains from one sample, sequenced in a study of cytomegalovirus exposure and HLA in healthy donors. Assay: immunoSEQ multiplex PCR; the TCRdb copy retains only in-frame clones and omits some. The sample shows 90,000 to 120,000 clones, 70% to 85% of them seen only once. The sequencing sample was made of PBMCs. Source of these receptors: a male donor in good health and CMV-seronegative. The CDR3 runs from the conserved cysteine through the conserved F or W. The D gene is left open where the match is weak. Clone size is shown for a subset of rows, as once, few, many or a class of expanded clone.

V gene	clone size	J gene	D gene	CDR3 DNA	CDR3 protein
TRBV30	few	TRBJ1-4	-	TGTGCCTGGAGTCGGGAGGGGAGGTCTAATGAAAAACTGTTTTTT	CAWSREGRSNEKLFF
TRBV25-1	-	TRBJ2-2	TRBD2	TGTGCCAGCAGTGAAGATAGCGGGAGGGCAGTTTACCCCGGGGAGCTGTTTTTT	CASSEDSGRAVYPGELFF
TRBV5-1	-	TRBJ2-1	-	TGCGCCAGCAGCTGGGACTTCTCCTACAATGAGCAGTTCTTC	CASSWDFSYNEQFF
TRBV19	-	TRBJ1-5	-	TGTGCCAGTAGTTATAGCAATCAGCCCCAGCATTTT	CASSYSNQPQHF
TRBV5-4	-	TRBJ2-3	-	TGTGCCAGCAGGTTAGAGGCGGGGAGTTTCACAGATACGCAGTATTTT	CASRLEAGSFTDTQYF
TRBV7-9	-	TRBJ2-2	TRBD2	TGTGCCAGCAGCTCGACGGAGCGGGAGTACACCGGGGAGCTGTTTTTT	CASSSTEREYTGELFF
TRBV27	-	TRBJ2-7	TRBD2	TGTGCCAGCAGTTTGCTGGGACTAGCGGGATTCGAGCAGTACTTC	CASSLLGLAGFEQYF
TRBV10-3	-	TRBJ1-5	TRBD1	TGTGCCATCAGTGAAGGGGGCAGCAATCAGCCCCAGCATTTT	CAISEGGSNQPQHF
TRBV7-9	-	TRBJ2-1	-	TGTGCCAGCAGCTTAGACTCAGGGGCGGCCGCCAATGAGCAGTTCTTC	CASSLDSGAAANEQFF
TRBV28	-	TRBJ1-5	-	TGTGCCAGCAGTTCCCCGGTGATTAATCAGCCCCAGCATTTT	CASSSPVINQPQHF
TRBV5-1	-	TRBJ2-7	TRBD1	TGCGCCAGCAGCCTCTCCGGGACAGGGACTTACGAGCAGTACTTC	CASSLSGTGTYEQYF
TRBV5-1	few	TRBJ2-1	TRBD1	TGCGCCAGCAGCTCGACGGGACAGGGGGCGAATGAGCAGTTCTTC	CASSSTGQGANEQFF
TRBV6-1	-	TRBJ1-3	-	TGTGCCAGCAGTGACTTGGGGCCTGGAAACACCATATATTTT	CASSDLGPGNTIYF
TRBV6-5	-	TRBJ1-5	-	TGTGCCAGCAGCCTTACAGGGTTGGGCAATCAGCCCCAGCATTTT	CASSLTGLGNQPQHF
TRBV30	once	TRBJ2-7	-	TGTGCCTGGAGTGTCGGCCAGGGCTACGAGCAGTACTTC	CAWSVGQGYEQYF
TRBV5-1	few	TRBJ1-1	TRBD1	TGCGCCAGCAGCTTGGACAGGGGGCTTGGTGAAGCTTTCTTT	CASSLDRGLGEAFF
TRBV5-5	-	TRBJ1-4	TRBD1	TGTGCCAGCAGCTCCCTGACAGGGGTGAATGAAAAACTGTTTTTT	CASSSLTGVNEKLFF
TRBV6-1	-	TRBJ2-7	TRBD1	TGTGCCAGCAGGATAAGGGACAGGGGCTCCTACGAGCAGTACTTC	CASRIRDRGSYEQYF
TRBV12-5	-	TRBJ2-7	-	TGTGCTAGTGGTTTGGGAGACAGCTCCGAGCAGTACTTC	CASGLGDSSEQYF
TRBV6-1	once	TRBJ2-5	-	TGTGCCAGCAGTGACAGTAAAAAGACCCAGTACTTC	CASSDSKKTQYF
TRBV6-1	-	TRBJ2-1	TRBD2	TGTGCCAGCAGTGCTTCCGGGACTAGTCGGCAGTTCTTC	CASSASGTSRQFF
TRBV20-1	-	TRBJ1-1	-	TGCAGTGCTAGAGGGAGCGAAGCTTTCTTT	CSARGSEAFF
TRBV5-1	-	TRBJ2-5	-	TGCGCCAGCAATCCTGGAGACCAAGAGACCCAGTACTTC	CASNPGDQETQYF
TRBV9	once	TRBJ2-7	TRBD1	TGTGCCAGCAGCCCTTGGGACAGCGGACCCTACGAGCAGTACTTC	CASSPWDSGPYEQYF
TRBV11-2	-	TRBJ1-2	TRBD1	TGTGCCAGCAGACCGGGGGCAGGGGGGAAGGGTTATGGCTACACCTTC	CASRPGAGGKGYGYTF
TRBV6-1	many	TRBJ2-5	-	TGTGCCAGCAGGGAGCGAGTACTCCAAGAGACCCAGTACTTC	CASRERVLQETQYF
TRBV5-3	few	TRBJ2-7	-	TGTGCCAGAAGCGAACCGGGCAGGCAGGGAAGGAACGAGCAGTACTTC	CARSEPGRQGRNEQYF
TRBV7-9	-	TRBJ2-3	TRBD2	TGTGCCAGCAGCCCCCCCCTAGCGGGAGGGCCCACAGATACGCAGTATTTT	CASSPPLAGGPTDTQYF
TRBV5-4	-	TRBJ2-2	TRBD2	TGTGCCAGCAGCCAGAGCGGGAGGATCACCGGGGAGCTGTTTTTT	CASSQSGRITGELFF
TRBV2	few	TRBJ1-1	-	TGTGCCAGCAGTACAGGGACTGAAGCTTTCTTT	CASSTGTEAFF
TRBV5-5	-	TRBJ1-4	-	TGTGCCAGCAGCTTGGCCGGGAAGGCGCGCAATGAAAAACTGTTTTTT	CASSLAGKARNEKLFF
TRBV20-1	-	TRBJ2-7	-	TGCAGTGCTAGGACAGACGAGCAGTACTTC	CSARTDEQYF
TRBV28	few	TRBJ1-4	-	TGTGCCAGCAGTCTCGGGGGGGATAATGAAAAACTGTTTTTT	CASSLGGDNEKLFF
TRBV27	-	TRBJ2-7	-	TGTGCCAGCAGTTTATCGGCAGACGAGCAGTACTTC	CASSLSADEQYF